This T cell receptor beta chain was retrieved from a study of CXCR3-negative and CXCR3-positive naive CD8 T cells. The CDR3 length is 14 residues. The study made its TRB cDNA libraries by 5' RACE, adding UMI labels. No DNA is given; TCRdb re-called the 5' RACE reads and lists each CDR3 protein once. The table lists tens of thousands of distinct CDR3 sequences. The gene calls are TRBV21-1 and TRBJ2-7; absent DNA, TCRdb's TRBD1 call cannot be checked. TRBV21-1 corresponds to a pseudogene. Sequenced: naive CXCR3- CD8+ T cells from blood. The subset: CD45RO-CCR7+CD27+CD95- naive CD8+ T cells lacking CXCR3 (TNR3-). The clonotype was recovered from a human donor in good health. Some clones in this sample may be carry-over from other donors' samples. The CDR3 here is CASRETGGSDEQYF.